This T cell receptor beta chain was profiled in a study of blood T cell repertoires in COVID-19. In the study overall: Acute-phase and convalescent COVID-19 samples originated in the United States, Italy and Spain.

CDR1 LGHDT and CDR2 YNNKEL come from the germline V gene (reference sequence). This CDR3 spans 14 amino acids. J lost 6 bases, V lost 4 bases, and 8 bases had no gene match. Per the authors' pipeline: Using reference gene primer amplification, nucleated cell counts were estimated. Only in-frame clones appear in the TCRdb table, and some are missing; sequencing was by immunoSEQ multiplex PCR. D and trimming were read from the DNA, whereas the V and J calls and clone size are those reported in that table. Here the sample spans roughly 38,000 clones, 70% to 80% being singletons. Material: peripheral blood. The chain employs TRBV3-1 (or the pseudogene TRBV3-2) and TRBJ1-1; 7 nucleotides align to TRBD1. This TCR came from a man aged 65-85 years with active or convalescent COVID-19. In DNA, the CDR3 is TGTGCCAGCAGCCGTTCGACAGGGAGAGCTGAAGCTTTCTTT. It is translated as CASSRSTGRAEAFF.